The rows below give T cell receptor beta chains drawn from one sample of a study of T cells in localized non-small cell lung cancer. Profiling relied on immunoSEQ multiplex PCR, and the TCRdb table lists in-frame clones only, not all of them. The table lists about 79,000 clones, 88% of them singletons. Sequencing used peripheral blood, obtained before any cancer treatment. The receptor source for this set is a woman aged 35 to 70 with stage I squamous cell lung carcinoma. Both conserved end residues are part of each CDR3. A D gene is named only where the DNA matches it firmly.

>TRBD1|TRBV7-3|TRBJ1-2
CASSLTRQGDGYTF
TGTGCCAGCAGCTTAACTCGACAGGGGGATGGCTACACCTTC
>NA|TRBV30|TRBJ1-2
CAWGLRAPGGYTF
TGTGCCTGGGGCCTCCGGGCCCCGGGGGGCTACACCTTC
>NA|TRBV6-5|TRBJ2-1
CASRKQGPGEQFF
TGTGCCAGCAGGAAACAGGGACCGGGTGAGCAGTTCTTC
>TRBD1|TRBV2|TRBJ1-5
CAGSMDRFNQPQHF
TGTGCCGGCAGTATGGACAGGTTCAATCAGCCCCAGCATTTT
>NA|TRBV20-1|TRBJ2-3
CSIPYGDTQYF
TGCAGTATACCGTACGGAGATACGCAGTATTTT
>NA|TRBV4-2|TRBJ1-5
CASSQDSSNQPQHF
TGTGCCAGCAGCCAAGATTCTAGCAATCAGCCCCAGCATTTT
>NA|TRBV5-1|TRBJ1-2
CASSLSEGDYGYTF
TGCGCCAGCAGCTTGTCGGAGGGGGACTATGGCTACACCTTC
>NA|TRBV11-2|TRBJ1-1
CASSLAQNTEAFF
TGTGCCAGCAGCTTAGCCCAGAACACTGAAGCTTTCTTT
>NA|TRBV7-9|TRBJ1-5
CASSLGTLNQPQHF
TGTGCCAGCAGCCTAGGGACCCTCAATCAGCCCCAGCATTTT
>NA|TRBV9|TRBJ1-6
CASSVGYENSPLHF
TGTGCCAGCAGCGTGGGTTATGAAAATTCACCCCTCCACTTT